This entry features one T cell receptor beta chain sequence. Its antigen is still unknown. The PCR ran on 60 Vbeta and 13 Jbeta primers. Sequencing was performed with immunoSEQ multiplex PCR; in TCRdb, only in-frame clones are kept and a portion is missing. This sample has about 190,000 clones; 81% occur once, and the top ten carry about 3.5%. The record originates from a study of cytomegalovirus exposure and HLA in healthy donors. V shed 4 bases and J 2 bases; nucleotides not matched to a gene: 20. The germline gives CDR1 SGHRS, CDR2 YFSETQ. The CDR3 loop spans 19 amino acids. Study-level findings and limits: There was a cluster of highly shared sequence variants that was likely a sequencing artifact. What a later analysis reportedly showed was that an Asian-associated ancestry cluster had fewer N-insertions than the 666-donor mean.

This clonotype was sampled from a man aged 35 to 55 in good health and CMV-seropositive. Specimen: PBMCs. The chain carries TRBV5-1 and TRBJ1-2; 7 nucleotides line up with TRBD1. The CDR3 region has the DNA TGCGCCAGCAGCGTGCCTTGGACAGGTAGCATTACCCACAACTATGGCTACACCTTC. It encodes CASSVPWTGSITHNYGYTF.